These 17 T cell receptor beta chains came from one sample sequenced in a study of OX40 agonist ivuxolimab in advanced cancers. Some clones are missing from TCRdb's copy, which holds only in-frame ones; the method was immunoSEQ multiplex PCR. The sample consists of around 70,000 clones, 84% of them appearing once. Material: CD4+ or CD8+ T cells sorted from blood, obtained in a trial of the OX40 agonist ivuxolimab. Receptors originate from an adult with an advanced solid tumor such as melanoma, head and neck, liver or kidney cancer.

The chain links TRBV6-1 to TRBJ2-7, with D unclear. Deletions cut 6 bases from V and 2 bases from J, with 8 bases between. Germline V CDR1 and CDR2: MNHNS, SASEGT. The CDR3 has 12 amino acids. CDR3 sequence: CASRDVPYEQYF. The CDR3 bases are TGTGCCAGCAGGGACGTCCCCTACGAGCAGTACTTC.

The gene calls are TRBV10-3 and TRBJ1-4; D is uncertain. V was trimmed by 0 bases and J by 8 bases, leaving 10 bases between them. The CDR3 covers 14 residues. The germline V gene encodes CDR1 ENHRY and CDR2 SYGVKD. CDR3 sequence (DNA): TGTGCCATCAGTGAGTCCGGGGAGGCCGAAAAACTGTTTTTT. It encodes CAISESGEAEKLFF.

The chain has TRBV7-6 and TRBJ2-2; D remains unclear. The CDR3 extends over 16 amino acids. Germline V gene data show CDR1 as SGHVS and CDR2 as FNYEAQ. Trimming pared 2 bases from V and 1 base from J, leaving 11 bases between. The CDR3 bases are TGTGCCAGCAGCTTAAGTCCCTCCAAGAACACCGGGGAGCTGTTTTTT. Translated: CASSLSPSKNTGELFF.

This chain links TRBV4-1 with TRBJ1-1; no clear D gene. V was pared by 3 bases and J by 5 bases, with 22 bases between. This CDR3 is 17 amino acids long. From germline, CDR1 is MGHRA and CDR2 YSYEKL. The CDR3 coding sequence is TGCGCCAGCAGCCATCCTCCCAGGAGGCCGGGTGGGACTGAAGCTTTCTTT. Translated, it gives CASSHPPRRPGGTEAFF.

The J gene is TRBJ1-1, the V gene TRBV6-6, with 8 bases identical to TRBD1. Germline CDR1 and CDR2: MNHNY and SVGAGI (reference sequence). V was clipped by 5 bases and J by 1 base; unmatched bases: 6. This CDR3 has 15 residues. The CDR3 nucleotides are TGTGCCAGCAGTATCCGACAGGGGAAGAACACTGAAGCTTTCTTT. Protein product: CASSIRQGKNTEAFF.

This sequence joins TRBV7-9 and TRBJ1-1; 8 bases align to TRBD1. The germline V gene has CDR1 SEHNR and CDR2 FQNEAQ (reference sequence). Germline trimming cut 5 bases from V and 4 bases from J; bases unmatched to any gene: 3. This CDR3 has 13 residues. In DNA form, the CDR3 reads TGTGCCAGCAGCCAAACAGGGGGCACTGAAGCTTTCTTT. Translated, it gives CASSQTGGTEAFF.

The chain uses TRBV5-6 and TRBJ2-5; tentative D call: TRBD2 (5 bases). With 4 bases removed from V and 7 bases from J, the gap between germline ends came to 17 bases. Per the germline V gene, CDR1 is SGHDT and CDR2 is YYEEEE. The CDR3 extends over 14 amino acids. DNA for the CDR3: TGTGCCAGCAGCCTGATAGAGGGCCAGAGGACCCAGTACTTC. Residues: CASSLIEGQRTQYF.

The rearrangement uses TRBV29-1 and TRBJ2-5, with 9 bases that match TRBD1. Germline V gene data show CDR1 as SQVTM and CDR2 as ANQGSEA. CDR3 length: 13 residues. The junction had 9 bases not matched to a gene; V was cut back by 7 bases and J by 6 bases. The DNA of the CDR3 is TGCAGCGCCACAGGGGGCGGTGAAAAGACCCAGTACTTC. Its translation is CSATGGGEKTQYF.

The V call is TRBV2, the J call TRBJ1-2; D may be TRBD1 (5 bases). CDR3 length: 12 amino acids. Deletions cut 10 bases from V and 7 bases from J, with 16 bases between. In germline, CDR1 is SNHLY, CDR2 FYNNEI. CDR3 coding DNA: TGTGCCACCAAACCGCAGGGATTTGGCTACACCTTC. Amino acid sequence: CATKPQGFGYTF.

CDR3: CATSDLYQANTIYF. The DNA for the CDR3 is TGTGCCACCTCGGACCTTTATCAGGCAAACACCATATATTTT. The chain is built from TRBV11-1 and TRBJ1-3; no reliable D call. This CDR3 has 14 amino acids. Deletions cut 10 bases from V and 6 bases from J, with 19 bases between. From germline, CDR1 is SGHAT and CDR2 FQDESV (reference sequence).

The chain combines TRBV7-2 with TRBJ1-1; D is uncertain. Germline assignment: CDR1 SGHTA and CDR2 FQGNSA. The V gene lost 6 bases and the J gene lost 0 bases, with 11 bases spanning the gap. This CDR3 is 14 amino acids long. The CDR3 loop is CASSSVRLNTEAFF. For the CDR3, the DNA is TGTGCCAGCAGTTCCGTGAGGTTGAACACTGAAGCTTTCTTT.

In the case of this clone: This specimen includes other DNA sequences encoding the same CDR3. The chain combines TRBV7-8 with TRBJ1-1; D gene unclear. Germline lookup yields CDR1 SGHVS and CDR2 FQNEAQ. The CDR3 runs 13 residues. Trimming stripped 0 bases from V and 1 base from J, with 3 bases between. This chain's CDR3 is CASSLARNTEAFF. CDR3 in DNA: TGTGCCAGCAGCTTAGCCAGGAACACTGAAGCTTTCTTT.

Here the CDR3 reads CASTGGPGELFF. CDR3 DNA sequence: TGTGCCAGCACCGGGGGTCCCGGGGAGCTGTTTTTT. The genes are TRBV7-2 and TRBJ2-2; D perhaps matches TRBD2 (6 bases). V was trimmed by 7 bases and J by 6 bases, leaving 9 bases between them. Per the germline V gene, CDR1 is SGHTA and CDR2 is FQGNSA. The CDR3 has 12 residues.

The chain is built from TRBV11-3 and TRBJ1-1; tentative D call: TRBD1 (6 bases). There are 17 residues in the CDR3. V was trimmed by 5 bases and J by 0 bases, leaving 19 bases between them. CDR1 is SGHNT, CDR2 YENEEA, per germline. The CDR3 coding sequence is TGTGCCAGCAGCCCTACCTACAGGGCAGGCATGAACACTGAAGCTTTCTTT. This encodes CASSPTYRAGMNTEAFF.

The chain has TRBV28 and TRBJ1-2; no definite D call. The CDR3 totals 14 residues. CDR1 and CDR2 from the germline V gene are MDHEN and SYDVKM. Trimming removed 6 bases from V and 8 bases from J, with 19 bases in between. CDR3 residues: CASSSVKERRGYTF. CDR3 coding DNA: TGTGCCAGCAGCTCGGTAAAGGAGAGGAGGGGCTACACCTTC.

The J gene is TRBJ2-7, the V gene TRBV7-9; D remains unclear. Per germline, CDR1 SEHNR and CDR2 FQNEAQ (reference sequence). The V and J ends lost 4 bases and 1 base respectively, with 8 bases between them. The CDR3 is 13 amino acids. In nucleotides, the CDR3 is TGTGCCAGCAGCTACCTGAGTTCCTACGAGCAGTACTTC. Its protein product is CASSYLSSYEQYF.

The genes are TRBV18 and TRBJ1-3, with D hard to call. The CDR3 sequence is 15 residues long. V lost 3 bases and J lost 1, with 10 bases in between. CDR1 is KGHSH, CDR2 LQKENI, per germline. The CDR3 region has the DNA TGTGCCAGCTCACCCCTAGCCGAGTCTGGAAACACCATATATTTT. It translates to CASSPLAESGNTIYF.